Below, 9 T cell receptor beta chains from the same sample are listed, as sequenced in a study of blood T cell repertoires in COVID-19. Measured with immunoSEQ multiplex PCR; TCRdb has only the in-frame clones, and not every one. Here the sample spans approximately 81,000 clones, about nine tenths being singletons. Sequences were obtained from peripheral blood. All receptors derive from a woman between 50 and 59 years old in a cohort sampled during active COVID-19.

This chain joins TRBV13 and TRBJ1-5, with a tentative D call TRBD1 (5 bases). Trimming cost V 7 bases and J 2 bases, with 9 bases left between them. CDR3 length: 13 residues. In germline, CDR1 is PRHDT, CDR2 FYEKMQ (reference sequence). The chain's CDR3 is CASTQGGNQPQHF. In DNA, the CDR3 is TGTGCCAGCACACAAGGGGGCAATCAGCCCCAGCATTTT.

The chain has TRBV4-1 and TRBJ1-6; 7 bases are shared with TRBD1. The J segment lost 4 bases and the V segment lost 1 base, leaving 13 bases of the junction unmatched. The CDR3 runs 19 residues. The V gene's germline CDR1 is MGHRA and CDR2 YSYEKL. The DNA of the CDR3 is TGCGCCAGCAGCCAAGTTCGATGGGAACAGGGGATTTATAATTCACCCCTCCACTTT. Translated: CASSQVRWEQGIYNSPLHF.

The chain combines TRBV10-1 with TRBJ2-5; 8 positions agree with TRBD1. The V gene's germline CDR1 is WNHNN and CDR2 SYGVQD (reference sequence). V gave up 6 bases and J gave up 2 bases; unmatched junction bases: 8. The CDR3 contains 15 residues. The DNA for the CDR3 is TGCGCCAGCAGCCGTGGCGGACAGGGACAAGAGACCCAGTACTTC. This translates into CASSRGGQGQETQYF.

The chain combines TRBV5-1 with TRBJ2-5; 7 positions agree with TRBD2. This CDR3 is 14 amino acids long. In germline, CDR1 is SGHRS, CDR2 YFSETQ. V was clipped by 1 base and J by 3 bases; unmatched bases: 3. CDR3 sequence: CASSLSGVKETQYF. CDR3 DNA: TGCGCCAGCAGCTTGAGCGGGGTGAAAGAGACCCAGTACTTC.

This clone was found once. The chain recombines TRBV5-6 with TRBJ1-5, with 10 bases matching TRBD1. Germline V CDR1 and CDR2: SGHDT, YYEEEE. Unmatched junction bases numbered 3, after V lost 3 bases and J lost 9 bases. The CDR3 is 13 amino acids. DNA of the CDR3: TGTGCCAGCAGCTCGACAGGGGGCCTGCCCCAGCATTTT. Its protein is CASSSTGGLPQHF.

The chain is built from TRBV6-4 and TRBJ2-1, with 7 bases matching TRBD2. Trimming at V came to 3 bases and at J to 6 bases, leaving 8 bases not matched to a gene. The CDR3 has 15 amino acids. The germline gives CDR1 MRHNA, CDR2 SNTAGT. The CDR3 region has the DNA TGTGCCAGCAGTGATTTTGCGGGAGAGGGCAATGAGCAGTTCTTC. This translates into CASSDFAGEGNEQFF.

This chain connects TRBV19 to TRBJ1-2; D perhaps matches TRBD1 (5 bases). Trimming pared 1 base from V and 7 bases from J, leaving 19 bases between. Germline V gene sequence: CDR1 LNHDA, CDR2 SQIVND (reference sequence). The CDR3 extends over 16 amino acids. CDR3 amino acids: CASSIGQPTYLLGYTF. CDR3 nucleotides: TGTGCCAGTAGTATAGGACAGCCTACCTATCTCCTTGGCTACACCTTC.

This chain uses TRBV5-5 with TRBJ2-6; D is unclear. V was pared by 2 bases and J by 4 bases, with 7 bases between. Germline-derived CDR1 and CDR2 are SGHKS and YYEKEE (reference sequence). The CDR3 is 14 amino acids. The CDR3 reads CASSFYLGANVLTF. CDR3 in DNA: TGTGCCAGCAGCTTTTATTTGGGGGCCAACGTCCTGACTTTC.

The rearrangement links TRBV2 to TRBJ2-7; TRBD2 aligns across 9 bases. Trimming cost V 3 bases and J 4 bases; bases outside gene matches: 7. This CDR3 has 15 amino acids. Germline-derived CDR1 and CDR2 are SNHLY and FYNNEI. The CDR3 region has the DNA TGTGCCAGCAGTGACGGGCTAGCGGGGCGTTACGAGCAGTACTTC. Translating gives CASSDGLAGRYEQYF.